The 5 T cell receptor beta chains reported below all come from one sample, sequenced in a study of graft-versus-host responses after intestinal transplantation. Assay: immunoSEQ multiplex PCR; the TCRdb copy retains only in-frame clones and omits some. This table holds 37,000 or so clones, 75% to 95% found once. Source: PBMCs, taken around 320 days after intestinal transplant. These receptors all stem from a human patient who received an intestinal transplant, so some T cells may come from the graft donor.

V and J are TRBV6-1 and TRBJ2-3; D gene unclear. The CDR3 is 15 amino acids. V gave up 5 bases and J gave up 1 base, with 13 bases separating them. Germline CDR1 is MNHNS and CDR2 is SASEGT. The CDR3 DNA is TGTGCCAGCAGTCTCGACATCTTGGGCACAGATACGCAGTATTTT. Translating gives CASSLDILGTDTQYF.

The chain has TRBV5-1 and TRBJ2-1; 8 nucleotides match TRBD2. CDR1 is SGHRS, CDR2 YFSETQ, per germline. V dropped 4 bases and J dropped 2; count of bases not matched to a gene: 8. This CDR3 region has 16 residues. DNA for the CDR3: TGCGCCAGCAGCATCGCTACTAGCGGAACCTACAATGAGCAGTTCTTC. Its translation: CASSIATSGTYNEQFF.

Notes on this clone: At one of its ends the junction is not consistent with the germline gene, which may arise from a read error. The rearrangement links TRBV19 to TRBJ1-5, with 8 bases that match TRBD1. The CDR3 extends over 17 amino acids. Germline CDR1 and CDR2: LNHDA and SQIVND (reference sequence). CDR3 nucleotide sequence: TGTGCCAGTAGTTTAGAGGGTGGGGGACAGGTCAATCAGCCCCAGCATTTT. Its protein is CASSLEGGGQVNQPQHF.

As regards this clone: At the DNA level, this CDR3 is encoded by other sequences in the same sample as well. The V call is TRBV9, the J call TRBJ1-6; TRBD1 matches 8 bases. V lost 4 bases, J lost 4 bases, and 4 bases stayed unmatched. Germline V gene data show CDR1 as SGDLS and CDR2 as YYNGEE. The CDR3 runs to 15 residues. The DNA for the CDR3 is TGTGCCAGCAGCCCCTGGGACAGGTATAATTCACCCCTCCACTTT. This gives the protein CASSPWDRYNSPLHF.

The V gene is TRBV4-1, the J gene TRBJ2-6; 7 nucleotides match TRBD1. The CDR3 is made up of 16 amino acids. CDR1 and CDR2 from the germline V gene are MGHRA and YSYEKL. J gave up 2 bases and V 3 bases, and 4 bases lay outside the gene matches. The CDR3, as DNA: TGCGCCAGCAGCCACGGTGACAGGGCTGGGGCCAACGTCCTGACTTTC. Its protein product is CASSHGDRAGANVLTF.